A single sample is the source of the 8 T cell receptor beta chains below, sequenced in a study of blood T cell repertoires in COVID-19. Assay used: immunoSEQ multiplex PCR; TCRdb lists only in-frame clones, some missing. The sample yields 130,000 or so clones, roughly four fifths seen once. Sequencing was performed on PBMCs or T cells enriched from blood (not recorded which). Receptor source: a woman in her forties or fifties with acute COVID-19.

The genes are TRBV5-4 and TRBJ1-6, with a possible D match to TRBD1 (5 bases). In germline, CDR1 is SGHNT, CDR2 YYREEE (reference sequence). V shed 2 bases and J shed 10 bases, with 16 bases lying between them. The CDR3 sequence is 15 residues long. The CDR3 region has the DNA TGTGCCAGCAGCTTAACCGACAGTGTTGACTCACCCCTCCACTTT. Protein: CASSLTDSVDSPLHF.

V usage is TRBV7-2 and J usage is TRBJ1-3; D is possibly TRBD1 (5 bases). Trimming took 8 bases from V and 0 from J, leaving 20 bases between them. The CDR3 contains 17 residues. Germline-derived CDR1 and CDR2 are SGHTA and FQGNSA. As DNA, the CDR3 is TGTGCCAGCGGAACCCAAACTTGGGGCCCCTCTGGAAACACCATATATTTT. It specifies CASGTQTWGPSGNTIYF.

The V and J genes are TRBV5-4 and TRBJ1-3, with D perhaps matching TRBD1 (5 bases). From germline, CDR1 is SGHNT and CDR2 YYREEE (reference sequence). V lost 2 bases and J lost 3, with 9 bases in between. The CDR3 consists of 14 residues. The CDR3 here is CASSLSGGGNTIYF. As DNA, the CDR3 is TGTGCCAGCAGCTTATCCGGGGGTGGAAACACCATATATTTT.

The V call is TRBV4-1, the J call TRBJ1-4, with D possibly TRBD1 on 5 matching bases. This CDR3 is 14 amino acids long. The V end was cut by 3 bases, the J end by 8 bases, with 13 bases between. Germline CDR1 reads MGHRA; CDR2 reads YSYEKL. DNA for the CDR3: TGCGCCAGCAGCCAGACAGAGATGGGGGAAAAACTGTTTTTT. This translates into CASSQTEMGEKLFF.

The chain employs TRBV7-3 and TRBJ2-1, with 9 positions matching TRBD2. Per germline, CDR1 SGHTA and CDR2 FQGTGA. The CDR3 length is 15 residues. V shed 1 base, J shed 7 bases, and the junction held 5 bases outside the gene matches. The CDR3 loop is CASSLIAGVFNEQFF. In DNA form, the CDR3 reads TGTGCCAGCAGCTTAATAGCGGGAGTTTTTAATGAGCAGTTCTTC.

This clone was detected a few times. This rearrangement joins TRBV12-3 or TRBV12-4 to TRBJ2-1; D not resolved. V lost 3 bases, J lost 7 bases, and 10 bases lay in between. The CDR3 length is 13 residues. The CDR3 region has the DNA TGTGCCAGCAGTTTGAGGTCGGCGAATGAGCAGTTCTTC. This codes for CASSLRSANEQFF.

The chain carries TRBV7-2 and TRBJ1-1; TRBD1 matches at 8 bases. V was pared by 6 bases and J by 4 bases, with 7 bases of the junction left unmatched. Per germline, CDR1 SGHTA and CDR2 FQGNSA. The CDR3 has 14 residues. Written as DNA, the CDR3 is TGTGCCAGCAGATTGACAGGGGTAGTCACTGAAGCTTTCTTT. It specifies CASRLTGVVTEAFF.

This chain links TRBV6-1 with TRBJ1-2; D might be TRBD1 (6 bases). Germline CDR1 MNHNS, CDR2 SASEGT. The length of the CDR3 is 14 residues. The V and J ends lost 3 bases and 5 bases respectively, with 13 bases between them. CDR3 region: CASSEGADGYGYTF. CDR3 nucleotide sequence: TGTGCCAGCAGTGAGGGGGCCGACGGTTATGGCTACACCTTC.